A selection of T cell receptor beta chains follows, all from one sample in a study of shared clonotypes between healthy human individuals. Assay used: immunoSEQ multiplex PCR; TCRdb lists only in-frame clones, some missing. Of roughly 2.1 million clones detected, 93% appear once; the ten largest clones hold over 1.5%. The specimen was naive CD8+ T cells from PBMCs. These receptors came from a man aged 18 to 29 in good health. Some clones in this sample may be carry-over from other donors' samples. Each CDR3 is given with its conserved first and last residue.

len | j_gene | v_gene | CDR3aa
16 | TRBJ2-1 | TRBV27 | CASSLGPGQGHNEQFF
13 | TRBJ1-2 | TRBV6-1 | CASRGDRADGYTF
15 | TRBJ2-1 | TRBV7-9 | CASSPRVGIYNEQFF
16 | TRBJ1-1 | TRBV5-1 | CASSLLYLDRTAEAFF
17 | TRBJ2-7 | TRBV4-3 | CASSQDVTGGSSYEQYF
16 | TRBJ2-5 | TRBV7-3 | CASSLVGSRRGETQYF
14 | TRBJ2-7 | TRBV7-9 | CASSSSGSSYEQYF
15 | TRBJ1-2 | TRBV5-4 | CASSFRQGNNYGYTF
19 | TRBJ2-2 | TRBV6-4 | CASSDNRYLFKREPGELFF
13 | TRBJ2-5 | TRBV15 | CATSWGYQETQYF
13 | TRBJ1-1 | TRBV7-9 | CASSPRDRFEAFF
16 | TRBJ2-1 | TRBV7-9 | CASSPPPGTGGNEQFF
13 | TRBJ2-7 | TRBV11-2 | CASSFGRGDEQYF
11 | TRBJ2-3 | TRBV9 | CASRAHDTQYF
15 | TRBJ2-1 | TRBV11-2 | CASSWGRGGNNEQFF
16 | TRBJ2-1 | TRBV7-8 | CASSLLAGGVYNEQFF
14 | TRBJ2-2 | TRBV6-5 | CASRPATGIGELFF
17 | TRBJ1-2 | TRBV5-8 | CASSLRTGVGANYGYTF
16 | TRBJ1-3 | TRBV21-1 | CASSKGEGGSGNTIYF
14 | TRBJ2-3 | TRBV15 | CATQGITSTDTQYF
14 | TRBJ1-6 | TRBV28 | CASSKQENYSPLHF
14 | TRBJ2-1 | TRBV7-3 | CASSLTKGNNEQFF
16 | TRBJ2-7 | TRBV29-1 | CSGLGLAGHRSYEQYF
15 | TRBJ2-5 | TRBV7-7 | CASSLNLAPQETQYF
15 | TRBJ2-1 | TRBV28 | CASSSPSGSYNEQFF
19 | TRBJ2-7 | TRBV6-4 | CASSAQPDSSGAGNYEQYF
17 | TRBJ2-2 | TRBV18 | CASSPPSGSIMYGELFF
15 | TRBJ2-7 | TRBV19 | CASSIEFRRDYEQYF
14 | TRBJ1-1 | TRBV28 | CASSFFQLVTEAFF